The subject of this entry is one T cell receptor beta chain. Its antigen is still unknown. This entry is derived from a study of T cell responses to AZD1222 COVID-19 vaccine. Study observations and caveats: Donors were largely white British and mainly female; clonal diversity was possibly underestimated.

The CDR3 extends over 15 amino acids. Germline CDR1 is SGDLS and CDR2 is YYNGEE. Trimming removed 3 bases at V and 1 base at J, with 13 bases between. Generated by immunoSEQ multiplex PCR, the TCRdb table keeps only in-frame clones and is missing some. This sample yields about 98,000 clones, of which around 87% are seen a single time; around 5% belongs to the top ten. The chain has TRBV9 and TRBJ1-1; possibly TRBD1 for D (5 bases). The sequencing used peripheral blood, collected on day 0 of AZD1222 vaccination. This TCR came from an adult in good health. CDR3 sequence reads: CASSAGGYSNTEAFF. The CDR3 coding sequence is TGTGCCAGCAGCGCCGGGGGTTATTCGAACACTGAAGCTTTCTTT.